These 3 T cell receptor beta chains share one sample of origin, sequenced in a study of cytomegalovirus exposure and HLA in healthy donors. Primers included in the PCR were 60 Vbeta and 13 Jbeta primers. Produced via immunoSEQ multiplex PCR; TCRdb's table is partial and in-frame only. In total, the table holds about 53,000 clones. Specimen: PBMCs. Receptors were obtained from a man between 18 and 29 years old in good health and CMV-seropositive.

This sequence joins TRBV14 and TRBJ1-2, with D maybe TRBD1 (5 bases). CDR1 is SGHDN and CDR2 is FVKESK in the germline V gene. Trimming removed 7 bases from V and 6 bases from J, with 15 bases in between. The CDR3 length is 13 residues. The CDR3 region has the DNA TGTGCCAGCATAAACAGGCGTGGGGATGGCTACACCTTC. Its translation is CASINRRGDGYTF.

This rearrangement joins TRBV9 to TRBJ2-7; D unclear. The CDR3 runs to 16 residues. V shed 0 bases and J shed 2 bases, with 15 bases lying between them. CDR1 and CDR2 from the germline V gene are SGDLS and YYNGEE. The CDR3 DNA sequence: TGTGCCAGCAGCGTAGGGAGAGGTACCACTCCCTACGAGCAGTACTTC. Translating it yields CASSVGRGTTPYEQYF. Looking up the rest from reference TRBV9 and TRBJ2-7 gives the full variable domain: DSGVTQTPKHLITATGQRVTLRCSPRSGDLSVYWYQQSLDQGLQFLIQYYNGEERAKGNILERFSAQQFPDLHSELNLSSLELGDSALYFCASSVGRGTTPYEQYFGPGTRLTVT.

The chain has TRBV29-1 and TRBJ2-3; 8 bases are a match to TRBD2. The CDR3 consists of 14 residues. Germline V CDR1 and CDR2: SQVTM, ANQGSEA. Germline trimming cut 1 base from V and 2 bases from J; bases unmatched to any gene: 2. This chain's CDR3 is CSVEAGGLTDTQYF. CDR3 DNA: TGCAGCGTTGAAGCGGGAGGGCTCACAGATACGCAGTATTTT.